Listed here are 2 T cell receptor beta chains from one sample, sequenced in a study of blood T cell repertoires in COVID-19. Generated by immunoSEQ multiplex PCR, the TCRdb table keeps only in-frame clones and is missing some. The sample holds 250,000 to 350,000 clones; about 90% are singletons and the top ten take under 7.5%. Input material: peripheral blood. These receptors all come from a man aged 18-30 years who had recovered from COVID-19.

The gene calls are TRBV18 and TRBJ2-2, with 7 bases matching TRBD1. With 3 bases clipped from V and 6 bases from J, the junction kept 10 bases outside the gene matches. The CDR3 is 16 residues long. CDR1 and CDR2 (germline): KGHSH, LQKENI. CDR3 region: CASSPFETGLAGELFF. DNA of the CDR3: TGTGCCAGCTCACCTTTCGAGACAGGGTTAGCCGGGGAGCTGTTTTTT. Filled out from reference TRBV18 and TRBJ2-2, the complete variable domain reads NAGVMQNPRHLVRRRGQEARLRCSPMKGHSHVYWYRQLPEEGLKFMVYLQKENIIDESGMPKERFSAEFPKEGPSILRIQQVVRGDSAAYFCASSPFETGLAGELFFGEGSRLTVL.

The CDR3 DNA reads TGCGCCAGCAGCCCGGGCTGGCGGGGGACAGATACGCAGTATTTT. Translated, it gives CASSPGWRGTDTQYF. The J gene is TRBJ2-3, the V gene TRBV4-3; 7 bases align to TRBD2. Trimming at V came to 4 bases and at J to 3 bases, leaving 7 bases not matched to a gene. The CDR3 totals 15 residues. Germline V gene sequence: CDR1 LGHNA, CDR2 YSLEER.